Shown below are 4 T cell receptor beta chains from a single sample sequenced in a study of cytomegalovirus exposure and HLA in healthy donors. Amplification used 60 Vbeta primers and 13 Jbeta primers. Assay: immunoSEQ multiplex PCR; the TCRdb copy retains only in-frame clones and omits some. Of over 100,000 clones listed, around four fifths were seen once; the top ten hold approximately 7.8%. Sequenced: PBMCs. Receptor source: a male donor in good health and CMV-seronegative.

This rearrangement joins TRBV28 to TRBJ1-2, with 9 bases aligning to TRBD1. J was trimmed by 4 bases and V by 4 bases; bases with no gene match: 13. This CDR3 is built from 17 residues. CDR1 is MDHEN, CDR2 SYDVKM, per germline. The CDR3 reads CASSSSGTGPRSYGYTF. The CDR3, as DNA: TGTGCCAGCAGTTCGTCCGGGACAGGGCCCAGATCCTATGGCTACACCTTC.

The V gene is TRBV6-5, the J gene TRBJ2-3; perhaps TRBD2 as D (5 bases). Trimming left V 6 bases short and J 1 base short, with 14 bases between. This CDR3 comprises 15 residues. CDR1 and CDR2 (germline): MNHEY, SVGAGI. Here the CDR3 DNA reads TGTGCCAGCAGAGACTTCAAGAGGGGCACAGATACGCAGTATTTT. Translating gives CASRDFKRGTDTQYF.

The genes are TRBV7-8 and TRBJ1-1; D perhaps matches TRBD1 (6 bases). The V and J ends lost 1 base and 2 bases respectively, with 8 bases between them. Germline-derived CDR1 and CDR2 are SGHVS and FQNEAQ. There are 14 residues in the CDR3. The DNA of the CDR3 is TGTGCCAGCAGCTTAGTAGGGACAAACACTGAAGCTTTCTTT. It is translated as CASSLVGTNTEAFF.

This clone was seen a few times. CDR3 in DNA: TGTGCCAGCAGTTCCATTATCGGGACACTAGAGGACCTGAATAGCAATCAGCCCCAGCATTTT. Translated: CASSSIIGTLEDLNSNQPQHF. The chain has TRBV28 and TRBJ1-5; D may be TRBD1 (6 bases). Germline CDR1 and CDR2: MDHEN and SYDVKM. Deletions cut 4 bases from V and 0 bases from J, with 28 bases between. CDR3 length: 21 residues. Filled out from reference TRBV28 and TRBJ1-5, the complete variable domain reads DVKVTQSSRYLVKRTGEKVFLECVQDMDHENMFWYRQDPGLGLRLIYFSYDVKMKEKGDIPEGYSVSREKKERFSLILESASTNQTSMYLCASSSIIGTLEDLNSNQPQHFGDGTRLSIL.